One sample yielded the 6 T cell receptor beta chains listed below, sequenced in a study of cytomegalovirus exposure and HLA in healthy donors. In the PCR, 60 Vbeta and 13 Jbeta primers were used. Clones were sequenced by immunoSEQ multiplex PCR, and TCRdb holds only the in-frame ones, with some missing. The sample consists of 100,000 or so clones, 65% to 75% of them appearing once. Sequencing used PBMCs. Receptor source: a woman between 40 and 55 years old in good health and CMV-seronegative.

The V gene is TRBV7-7, the J gene TRBJ2-2; tentatively, D is TRBD1 (6 bases). Germline lookup yields CDR1 SSHAT and CDR2 FNYEAQ (reference sequence). There are 12 residues in the CDR3. In DNA form, the CDR3 reads TGTGCTATCGGGCAGGGGACCGGGGAGCTGTTTTTT. Translation: CAIGQGTGELFF.

V usage is TRBV7-3 and J usage is TRBJ2-1, with 7 bases identical to TRBD1. The V and J ends lost 4 bases and 3 bases, in that order; junction bases with no gene match: 6. CDR3 size: 15 residues. From germline, CDR1 is SGHTA and CDR2 FQGTGA. In DNA, the CDR3 is TGTGCCAGCAGCTCCTCTCGGACAGGCTACAATGAGCAGTTCTTC. Its translation is CASSSSRTGYNEQFF.

This clone has just a few counts. The chain joins TRBV6-6 to TRBJ2-7; D not resolved. The germline V gene encodes CDR1 MNHNY and CDR2 SVGAGI (reference sequence). The ends were cut back, 6 bases at V and 3 bases at J, with 9 bases in the middle. The CDR3 is 12 amino acids. The CDR3 DNA follows: TGTGCCAGCAGCCCCCGCGGCTACGAGCAGTACTTC. It is translated as CASSPRGYEQYF.

The chain employs TRBV9 and TRBJ2-5; 10 nucleotides line up with TRBD2. After removal of 4 bases from V and 5 bases from J, the junction contained 17 bases not matched to a gene. The CDR3 runs 18 residues. The germline gives CDR1 SGDLS, CDR2 YYNGEE. The CDR3 DNA reads as TGTGCCAGCAGCCACCCCAGGGAGCGGGAGGGCCCGTGGGAGACCCAGTACTTC. Translation: CASSHPREREGPWETQYF.

The chain carries TRBV30 and TRBJ1-6, with D possibly being TRBD1 (6 bases). Per the germline V gene, CDR1 is GTSNPN and CDR2 is SVGIG (reference sequence). V gave up 2 bases and J gave up 13 bases, with 12 bases separating them. The CDR3 runs to 12 residues. CDR3 sequence reads: CAWSFSDSPLHF. CDR3 in DNA: TGTGCCTGGAGTTTCTCGGACAGCCCCCTCCACTTT.

As to this clone: An end of the junction differs from the germline gene, which may be a read error. The gene calls are TRBV7-7 and TRBJ1-1; D not certain. Germline loops: CDR1 SSHAT, CDR2 FNYEAQ (reference sequence). The CDR3 totals 14 residues. The CDR3 nucleotides are TGTGCTAGCAGCTTACGCGGTAGGAGGACTGAAGCTTTCTTT. This gives the protein CASSLRGRRTEAFF.